This TCR beta chain was sequenced for a study of shared clonotypes between healthy human individuals. This table comes from immunoSEQ multiplex PCR, and its TCRdb copy is limited to in-frame clones, with some not included. This sample has about 2.1 million clones, with around 93% found just once. Naive CD8 cells, CD45RO-negative and positively selected for CCR7, excluded terminally differentiated effector memory CD45RA+ cells. The CDR3 consists of 17 residues. Germline V CDR1 and CDR2: ENHRY, SYGVKD. Trimming at V came to 0 bases and at J to 2 bases, leaving 5 bases not matched to a gene. The sample was naive CD8+ T cells from PBMCs. The sequence came from a man younger than 30 in good health. Some clones in this sample may be carry-over from other donors' samples. The rearrangement uses TRBV10-3 and TRBJ2-1, with 9 bases lining up with TRBD2. CDR3 loop: CAISESRSGGPYNEQFF. The CDR3 nucleotides are TGTGCCATCAGTGAGTCTAGGAGCGGGGGGCCCTACAATGAGCAGTTCTTC.